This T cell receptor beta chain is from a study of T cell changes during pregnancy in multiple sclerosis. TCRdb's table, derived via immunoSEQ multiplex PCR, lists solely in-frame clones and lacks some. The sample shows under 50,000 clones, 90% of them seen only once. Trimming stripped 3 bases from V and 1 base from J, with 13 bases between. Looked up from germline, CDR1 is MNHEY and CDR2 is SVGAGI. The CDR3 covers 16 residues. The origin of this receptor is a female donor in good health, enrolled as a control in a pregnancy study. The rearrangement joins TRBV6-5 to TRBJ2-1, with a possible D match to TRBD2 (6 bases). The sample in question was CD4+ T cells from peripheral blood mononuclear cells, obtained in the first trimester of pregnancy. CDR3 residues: CASSYTRGGSYNEQFF. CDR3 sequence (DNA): TGTGCCAGCAGTTATACGAGGGGAGGTTCCTACAATGAGCAGTTCTTC.